This passage covers 18 T cell receptor beta chains from one sample sequenced in a study of beta chain features in type 1 diabetes. Every isolated RNA sample was fully reverse transcribed, so sequencing captured expressed TCRB transcripts. Repertoires were generated with immunoSEQ multiplex PCR, while TCRdb's copy carries only in-frame clones and drops some. The sample carries about 180,000 clones, approximately 13% recorded once. What was sequenced was central memory CD4+ T cells from blood. The receptors derive from a young woman in good health.

This clone was counted between two and nine times. The rearrangement uses TRBV2 and TRBJ2-5, with a tentative D call TRBD1 (6 bases). The CDR3 runs 14 residues. The germline V gene encodes CDR1 SNHLY and CDR2 FYNNEI. V lost 7 bases, J lost 2 bases, and 14 bases lay in between. CDR3 protein: CASNNRGKQETQYF. The CDR3 nucleotides are TGTGCCAGCAATAATAGGGGGAAGCAAGAGACCCAGTACTTC.

This clone was seen a handful of times. The chain couples TRBV13 to TRBJ2-1; 9 bases match TRBD2. Germline CDR1 reads PRHDT; CDR2 reads FYEKMQ (reference sequence). V was pared by 7 bases and J by 9 bases, with 13 bases of the junction left unmatched. This CDR3 comprises 15 residues. The chain's CDR3 is CASTASGIAWGEQFF. Written as DNA, the CDR3 is TGTGCCAGCACAGCTAGCGGGATAGCGTGGGGTGAGCAGTTCTTC. The full variable domain, in which reference TRBV13 and TRBJ2-1 provide the parts outside the CDR3, is AAGVIQSPRHLIKEKRETATLKCYPIPRHDTVYWYQQGPGQDPQFLISFYEKMQSDKGSIPDRFSAQQFSDYHSELNMSSLELGDSALYFCASTASGIAWGEQFFGPGTRLTVL.

This clone was detected only a few times. The chain has TRBV23-1 and TRBJ1-1; possibly TRBD1 for D (6 bases). TRBV23-1 is marked as an open reading frame, function uncertain. The CDR3 is 12 residues long. V was shortened by 3 bases and J by 11 bases, with 13 bases between the two germline ends. The CDR3: CASSHWGQRAFF. CDR3 coding DNA: TGCGCCAGCAGTCATTGGGGGCAGAGGGCTTTCTTT.

This clone has more than one count but fewer than ten. The chain couples TRBV2 to TRBJ1-5; D possibly corresponds to TRBD1 (5 bases). CDR3 length: 15 amino acids. Trimming pared 4 bases from V and 2 bases from J, leaving 12 bases between. Germline V gives CDR1 SNHLY, CDR2 FYNNEI. The chain's CDR3 is CASSGDYGGNQPQHF. As DNA, the CDR3 is TGTGCCAGCAGTGGGGACTATGGAGGCAATCAGCCCCAGCATTTT.

The rearrangement links TRBV28 to TRBJ2-1; 10 nucleotides align to TRBD2. Germline lookup yields CDR1 MDHEN and CDR2 SYDVKM. The CDR3 loop spans 14 amino acids. After removal of 11 bases from V and 6 bases from J, the junction contained 10 bases not matched to a gene. The CDR3 nucleotides are TGTGCCCACCGACCTAGCGGGAGCCCCAATGAGCAGTTCTTC. Translation gives CAHRPSGSPNEQFF.

The chain uses TRBV28 and TRBJ1-2, with D maybe TRBD1 (5 bases). The V end was cut by 7 bases, the J end by 2 bases, with 11 bases between. The CDR3 runs to 13 residues. The V gene's germline CDR1 is MDHEN and CDR2 SYDVKM. The CDR3 DNA is TGTGCCAGCAATCTCGGACACAACTATGGCTACACCTTC. It encodes CASNLGHNYGYTF.

This clone appeared a few times. This sequence joins TRBV25-1 and TRBJ2-5; weak D call: TRBD1 (6 bases). CDR1 is MGHDK, CDR2 SYGVNS, per germline. The CDR3 runs 13 residues. Deletions cut 8 bases from V and 1 base from J, with 11 bases between. The CDR3: CASSDRSQETQYF. As DNA, the CDR3 is TGTGCCAGCTCCGACAGGTCCCAAGAGACCCAGTACTTC.

The chain couples TRBV18 to TRBJ2-7, with 7 bases identical to TRBD2. The ends lost 3 bases at V and 2 bases at J; junction bases unmatched: 4. CDR1 KGHSH and CDR2 LQKENI come from the germline V gene. The CDR3 has 14 amino acids. This chain's CDR3 is CASSPGTTTYEQYF. The CDR3 DNA reads as TGTGCCAGCTCACCGGGGACTACCACCTACGAGCAGTACTTC.

The rearrangement links TRBV30 to TRBJ1-1; tentative D call: TRBD1 (5 bases). Per the germline V gene, CDR1 is GTSNPN and CDR2 is SVGIG (reference sequence). Between the trimmed V and J ends, which lost 0 bases and 11 bases, there was a span of 10 bases. This CDR3 contains 11 residues. The CDR3 DNA reads TGTGCCTGGAGTGTACTGGGGGGTGCTTTCTTT. Translated, it gives CAWSVLGGAFF.

This clone was found a few times. The chain joins TRBV4-1 to TRBJ2-3; 8 nucleotides align to TRBD2. Germline V CDR1 and CDR2: MGHRA, YSYEKL. After removal of 1 base from V and 7 bases from J, the junction contained 10 bases not matched to a gene. The CDR3 is made up of 16 amino acids. As DNA, the CDR3 is TGCGCCAGCAGCCAAGGATTGCCGGGAGGGGGGAATACGCAGTATTTT. Protein product: CASSQGLPGGGNTQYF.

This chain connects TRBV5-1 to TRBJ2-5, with 8 bases that match TRBD1. Germline V gene lookup returns CDR1 SGHRS and CDR2 YFSETQ. The trim removed 4 bases at V and 2 bases at J, leaving 4 bases unmatched. The CDR3 totals 14 residues. This CDR3 is CASSQYRGQETQYF. CDR3 nucleotide sequence: TGCGCCAGCAGCCAATACAGGGGGCAAGAGACCCAGTACTTC.

The CDR3 DNA reads as TGTGCCAGCACCATACAAAAGACAGGAAAAAACATTCAGTACTTC. The encoded protein is CASTIQKTGKNIQYF. V usage is TRBV7-9 and J usage is TRBJ2-4; D is possibly TRBD1 (6 bases). The V and J ends lost 7 bases and 4 bases respectively, with 17 bases between them. This CDR3 is 15 amino acids long. CDR1 is SEHNR, CDR2 FQNEAQ, per germline (reference sequence).

There are a few counts of this clone. J is TRBJ2-7 and V is TRBV9; 11 bases are shared with TRBD2. Germline-derived CDR1 and CDR2 are SGDLS and YYNGEE. The CDR3 is made up of 16 amino acids. Unmatched junction bases numbered 11, after V lost 4 bases and J lost 5 bases. This chain's CDR3 is CASSTIRLAGTHEQYF. In DNA, the CDR3 is TGTGCCAGCAGCACAATACGACTAGCGGGAACCCACGAGCAGTACTTC.

The V and J genes are TRBV4-2 and TRBJ1-3; maybe TRBD1 (6 bases). The CDR3 runs 17 residues. The germline V gene encodes CDR1 LGHNA and CDR2 YNFKEQ. V lost 0 bases to trimming and J lost 2 bases, with 14 bases between them. The CDR3 protein is CASSQDRRSGAGNTIYF. In DNA form, the CDR3 reads TGTGCCAGCAGCCAAGATCGAAGGTCAGGGGCTGGAAACACCATATATTTT.

The CDR3 is CASSLNRGAGEQYF. The CDR3 DNA reads TGTGCCAGCAGTTTAAACAGGGGGGCGGGCGAGCAGTACTTC. This chain joins TRBV28 and TRBJ2-7, with TRBD1 matching over 8 bases. This CDR3 has 14 amino acids. Germline values: CDR1 MDHEN, CDR2 SYDVKM. After removal of 2 bases from V and 6 bases from J, the junction contained 6 bases not matched to a gene.

This clone was detected a few times. This CDR3 is CASSIRTGELFF. DNA of the CDR3: TGTGCCAGTAGTATCCGTACCGGGGAGCTGTTTTTT. The rearrangement joins TRBV19 to TRBJ2-2, with no clear D. From germline, CDR1 is LNHDA and CDR2 SQIVND (reference sequence). There are 12 residues in the CDR3. V lost 3 bases, J lost 5 bases, and 4 bases lay in between.

This clone was counted only a few times. This rearrangement joins TRBV30 to TRBJ1-5, with 8 bases lining up with TRBD1. The CDR3 totals 13 residues. The germline V gene encodes CDR1 GTSNPN and CDR2 SVGIG (reference sequence). The V segment lost 0 bases and the J segment 6 bases; nucleotides outside the gene matches: 1. CDR3 protein: CAWSVTGGQPQHF. CDR3 DNA sequence: TGTGCCTGGAGTGTAACAGGGGGTCAGCCCCAGCATTTT.

The rearrangement links TRBV28 to TRBJ1-1; weak D call: TRBD1 (5 bases). The V gene lost 5 bases and the J gene lost 0 bases, with 7 bases spanning the gap. The CDR3 sequence is 13 residues long. Germline CDR1 MDHEN, CDR2 SYDVKM. CDR3 amino acids: CASSVTVNTEAFF. DNA of the CDR3: TGTGCCAGCAGTGTGACAGTGAACACTGAAGCTTTCTTT.